This T cell receptor beta chain was sequenced for a study of T cell responses to AZD1222 COVID-19 vaccine. CDR1 is MGHRA, CDR2 YSYEKL, per germline. V lost 2 bases, J lost 0 bases, and 9 bases stayed unmatched. The CDR3 has 20 residues. Repertoires were generated with immunoSEQ multiplex PCR, while TCRdb's copy carries only in-frame clones and drops some. Of around 170,000 clones in the sample, over 75% were seen once. The starting material was peripheral blood, obtained on day 0 of AZD1222 vaccination. The sequence came from an adult in good health. The chain couples TRBV4-1 to TRBJ2-3; 15 bases agree with TRBD2. DNA of the CDR3: TGCGCCAGCAGCCAACCGGGACTAGCGGGGGGAAGATCGAGCACAGATACGCAGTATTTT. Translation: CASSQPGLAGGRSSTDTQYF.